The entry below gives a single T cell receptor (beta chain) sequence along with its context. This receptor's antigen is unknown. The record has no base qualities; no much larger clone is one base away. Measured from the cysteine to the phenylalanine, the CDR3 is 14 residues long. Just the 42-base CDR3 DNA is kept, in frame starting at base 1. CDR1 MNHEY and CDR2 SMNVEV were looked up in the germline V gene (reference sequence). Trimming at the junction amounts to 7 bases on V and 0 bases on J, and the germline ends lie 13 bases apart. The immunoSEQ Assay, a bias-controlled multiplex PCR, was used to amplify TCRbeta CDR3 regions from genomic DNA. The paper's data handling went like this. Nucleated cell counts per sample were estimated from amplification of reference gene primers within the assay. To quantify the absolute abundance of each unique TCRbeta CDR3 rearrangement, sequence reads were collapsed and filtered. For each sample, productive Simpson clonality was calculated as the square root of Simpson's diversity index over productive rearrangements. Held by TCRdb, this immuneACCESS table contains in-frame sequences only and omits some clones. Under half of the omission traces to an unresolved V gene where checked; the cause of the rest is unknown. The V and J calls and clone size come from that table; D and trimming were worked out from the DNA. Recorded for this sample are fewer than 110,000 clones; 80% to 95% of them occurred a single time. Roughly 1.3% of the sample comes from the top ten.

The collaborating institutions used their own protocols to collect whole blood in K2EDTA tubes. For TCRbeta analysis, collaborator samples were shipped as frozen whole blood, as isolated PBMCs, or as DNA extracted from either sample type. This sample was taken from a study of blood T cell repertoires in COVID-19 (TCRdb year 2020). Context from the whole study: The collaborator samples originated in the United States, Italy and Spain and spanned the acute and convalescent phases of COVID-19. The material from the prospective study consisted of cDNA or gDNA derived from T cells, B-cell-depleted T cells, or PBMCs. Subjects who had been exposed to COVID-19, were actively infected with it, or had recovered from it provided the deeply sampled blood TCRbeta repertoires that made up the dataset. The repertoires were released in a freely available public database meant as a resource for research on the immune response to SARS-CoV-2. Samples came from the ongoing ImmuneRACE study (first 160 participants) plus 1,254 subjects from 6 global collaborators. Nearly every sample came with metadata listing a de-identified subject ID, COVID-19 status, age in years and sex. Where available, HLA class I and class II types were obtained from metadata supplied by the sample provider rather than from assay-based typing. The paper's findings and limits, for the study overall: How much clinical and demographic metadata was included differed by source and by participant, and the metadata was provided uncurated.

The V and J segments used are TRBV27 and TRBJ2-7; tentative D gene TRBD2, with 5 bases matching. The specimen sequenced was peripheral blood. The TCR originated in a woman younger than 45 with acute or convalescent COVID-19. This receptor carries the CDR3 CASTEGGNSYEQYF. The bases read TGTGCCAGCACCGAAGGAGGCAACTCCTACGAGCAGTACTTC.